The next 9 T cell receptor beta chains were all read from a single sample in a study of blood T cell repertoires in COVID-19 (dated by TCRdb to 2020 to 2022). Library method: the immunoSEQ multiplex PCR assay. TCRdb stores this immuneACCESS table with in-frame sequences only. Part of the clones is absent; in the studies checked, under half of the shortfall reflects unresolved V genes, and no reason is known for the rest. The sample contains roughly 81,000 clones, around nine tenths of them found a single time. The ten largest clones capture roughly 5.1% of the sample. The sample taken for sequencing was peripheral blood. Receptors were obtained from a man aged 35-49 years with acute or convalescent COVID-19.

V usage is TRBV10-3 and J usage is TRBJ2-7; tentative D call: TRBD1 (6 bases). V shed 3 bases and J shed 3 bases, with 12 bases lying between them. The CDR3 totals 14 residues. Germline loops: CDR1 ENHRY, CDR2 SYGVKD. The CDR3 sequence is CAISDTGLIYEQYF. The DNA of the CDR3 is TGTGCCATCAGTGATACAGGGTTAATCTACGAGCAGTACTTC.

The CDR3 region is CASSFWSIRGGELFF. CDR3 sequence (DNA): TGTGCCAGCAGCTTCTGGTCTATCCGAGGCGGGGAGCTGTTTTTT. The V call is TRBV7-2, the J call TRBJ2-2; D is ambiguous. The CDR3 runs 15 residues. The germline V gene encodes CDR1 SGHTA and CDR2 FQGNSA. The V end lost 3 bases, the J end lost 7 bases, and 15 bases lay between the germline ends.

This chain connects TRBV19 to TRBJ1-5; perhaps TRBD1 as D (6 bases). Germline-derived CDR1 and CDR2 are LNHDA and SQIVND (reference sequence). CDR3 length: 16 residues. Trimming took 4 bases from V and 4 from J, leaving 17 bases between them. The CDR3 sequence: CASSTPQDRRNQPQHF. DNA of the CDR3: TGTGCCAGTAGTACGCCCCAAGACAGGAGGAATCAGCCCCAGCATTTT.

J is TRBJ2-1 and V is TRBV18, with TRBD2 identical over 11 bases. The V segment lost 6 bases and the J segment 7 bases; nucleotides outside the gene matches: 5. The CDR3 runs to 14 residues. Looked up from germline, CDR1 is KGHSH and CDR2 is LQKENI. This CDR3 reads CASSASGRMNEQFF. The CDR3 DNA reads TGTGCCAGCTCCGCTAGCGGGAGGATGAATGAGCAGTTCTTC.

The V and J genes are TRBV5-4 and TRBJ2-2; the D gene is possibly TRBD2 (6 bases). The CDR3 totals 16 residues. Germline CDR1 and CDR2: SGHNT and YYREEE (reference sequence). V lost 5 bases and J lost 1, with 15 bases in between. For the CDR3, the DNA is TGTGCCAGCAGTCCCCCGGGACTGGGGAACACCGGGGAGCTGTTTTTT. Its protein product is CASSPPGLGNTGELFF.

V usage is TRBV29-1 and J usage is TRBJ1-1, with TRBD1 matching 11 bases. CDR1 is SQVTM and CDR2 is ANQGSEA in the germline V gene. The CDR3 has 13 amino acids. V was pared by 7 bases and J by 3 bases, with 4 bases of the junction left unmatched. The CDR3 sequence is CSAGQGAHTEAFF. The CDR3 DNA is TGCAGCGCTGGACAGGGGGCTCACACTGAAGCTTTCTTT. Based on the CDR3 plus reference TRBV29-1 and TRBJ1-1, the full variable domain is SAVISQKPSRDICQRGTSLTIQCQVDSQVTMMFWYRQQPGQSLTLIATANQGSEATYESGFVIDKFPISRPNLTFSTLTVSNMSPEDSSIYLCSAGQGAHTEAFFGQGTRLTVV.

The V and J genes are TRBV7-2 and TRBJ2-7; D not resolved. V was cut by 1 base and J by 3 bases, with 10 bases left in between. The CDR3 runs to 14 residues. CDR1 is SGHTA, CDR2 FQGNSA, per germline. CDR3 amino acids: CASSLGVGVYEQYF. The CDR3 coding sequence is TGTGCCAGCAGCTTAGGTGTCGGAGTCTACGAGCAGTACTTC.

The gene calls are TRBV30 and TRBJ2-5; D is possibly TRBD2 (5 bases). Trimming took off 5 bases at V and 4 bases at J, with 11 bases between the two ends. This CDR3 has 12 amino acids. Per germline, CDR1 GTSNPN and CDR2 SVGIG (reference sequence). In nucleotides, the CDR3 is TGTGCCTGGCGGGGTGGAGGAGAGACCCAGTACTTC. The encoded protein is CAWRGGGETQYF.

The DNA of the CDR3 is TGCGCCAGCAGCCCAGACGGAGACACTGAAGCTTTCTTT. Translation: CASSPDGDTEAFF. The chain carries TRBV5-1 and TRBJ1-1; no definite D call. Trimming shortened V by 4 bases and J by 3 bases, and 10 bases separated the two germline ends. CDR1 is SGHRS and CDR2 is YFSETQ in the germline V gene. CDR3 length equals 13 residues.